This entry lists 12 T cell receptor beta chains sequenced from one sample in a study of blood T cell repertoires in COVID-19. Sequencing was performed with immunoSEQ multiplex PCR; in TCRdb, only in-frame clones are kept and a portion is missing. The data contain 300,000 to 450,000 clones, over 75% of them seen just once; the ten biggest clones take up roughly 1.4%. Material for sequencing was PBMCs or T cells enriched from blood (not recorded which). The receptors stem from a young man who had recovered from COVID-19.

The J gene is TRBJ2-1, the V gene TRBV19, with 10 bases lining up with TRBD1. This CDR3 region has 15 residues. V lost 6 bases to trimming and J lost 1 base; unmatched junction nucleotides: 3. Germline V gene sequence: CDR1 LNHDA, CDR2 SQIVND (reference sequence). The CDR3 region has the DNA TGTGCCAGTAGCCGGACAGGGGGGTCCTACAATGAGCAGTTCTTC. The encoded protein is CASSRTGGSYNEQFF.

The chain has TRBV7-9 and TRBJ2-3, with 11 bases lining up with TRBD2. J lost 2 bases, V lost 1 base, and 5 bases had no gene match. Germline V gives CDR1 SEHNR, CDR2 FQNEAQ (reference sequence). The CDR3 has 17 residues. CDR3 sequence reads: CASSLGGSGGVTDTQYF. For the CDR3, the DNA is TGTGCCAGCAGCTTAGGTGGTAGCGGGGGGGTCACAGATACGCAGTATTTT. Full variable domain (remainder filled in from reference TRBV7-9 and TRBJ2-3): DTGVSQNPRHKITKRGQNVTFRCDPISEHNRLYWYRQTLGQGPEFLTYFQNEAQLEKSRLLSDRFSAERPKGSFSTLEIQRTEQGDSAMYLCASSLGGSGGVTDTQYFGPGTRLTVL.

The chain uses TRBV6-6 and TRBJ1-5; TRBD1 agrees at 11 bases. Per the germline V gene, CDR1 is MNHNY and CDR2 is SVGAGI (reference sequence). The CDR3 is 16 amino acids. Germline trimming cut 6 bases from V and 1 base from J; bases unmatched to any gene: 5. The CDR3 DNA sequence: TGTGCCAGCAGCCGGACAGGGGGCGGGAGCAATCAGCCCCAGCATTTT. The encoded protein is CASSRTGGGSNQPQHF.

The J gene is TRBJ2-7, the V gene TRBV6-5; no clear D. The CDR3 spans 16 residues. V lost 0 bases and J 1 base, leaving 13 bases between the germline ends. The germline V gene has CDR1 MNHEY and CDR2 SVGAGI. In DNA form, the CDR3 reads TGTGCCAGCAGTTACTCCAGGCGTCAGGTATCCTACGAGCAGTACTTC. This encodes CASSYSRRQVSYEQYF.

This clone has more than one count but fewer than ten. The rearrangement joins TRBV3-1 (or the pseudogene TRBV3-2) to TRBJ1-1; possibly TRBD1 for D (5 bases). This CDR3 comprises 15 residues. V gave up 4 bases and J gave up 3 bases, with 15 bases separating them. Germline CDR1 LGHDT, CDR2 YNNKEL (reference sequence). For the CDR3, the DNA is TGTGCCAGCAGCCGCAAACCGTGGGGGGACACTGAAGCTTTCTTT. Its translation: CASSRKPWGDTEAFF.

The chain links TRBV6-2 or TRBV6-3 to TRBJ1-5; tentatively, D is TRBD1 (6 bases). The CDR3 contains 19 residues. CDR1 MNHEY and CDR2 SVGEGT come from the germline V gene. Trimming cost V 2 bases and J 0 bases, with 20 bases left between them. CDR3 DNA: TGTGCCAGCAGTTACCCCTTAGGGGGGGCCGCCTATAGCAATCAGCCCCAGCATTTT. Translating it yields CASSYPLGGAAYSNQPQHF.

V usage is TRBV9 and J usage is TRBJ1-5; 8 bases map to TRBD1. CDR1 is SGDLS and CDR2 is YYNGEE in the germline V gene. Trimming took 3 bases from V and 4 from J; bases not matched to a gene: 3. The CDR3 length is 14 residues. The CDR3, as DNA: TGTGCCAGCAGCGCCGGGACAGGTAATCAGCCCCAGCATTTT. This translates into CASSAGTGNQPQHF.

This rearrangement joins TRBV18 to TRBJ2-3; 7 nucleotides match TRBD1. The J segment lost 1 base and the V segment lost 4 bases, leaving 2 bases of the junction unmatched. This CDR3 is built from 14 residues. From germline, CDR1 is KGHSH and CDR2 LQKENI. CDR3 DNA: TGTGCCAGCTCACTCCAGGGGGGCACAGATACGCAGTATTTT. As protein: CASSLQGGTDTQYF.

J is TRBJ2-7 and V is TRBV19; the D gene is possibly TRBD1 (6 bases). Trimming left V 5 bases short and J 3 bases short, with 20 bases between. CDR3 length: 16 amino acids. Germline loops: CDR1 LNHDA, CDR2 SQIVND (reference sequence). CDR3 DNA sequence: TGTGCCAGTAGTCCGCTCTCCGGGACACCCATCTACGAGCAGTACTTC. This translates into CASSPLSGTPIYEQYF.

The chain employs TRBV9 and TRBJ2-2; D remains ambiguous. Trimming stripped 4 bases from V and 1 base from J, with 8 bases between. The CDR3 sequence is 14 residues long. Germline CDR1 is SGDLS and CDR2 is YYNGEE. The CDR3 sequence: CASSPTENTGELFF. The CDR3 DNA follows: TGTGCCAGCAGCCCTACAGAGAACACCGGGGAGCTGTTTTTT.

This rearrangement joins TRBV29-1 to TRBJ2-3; 11 nucleotides match TRBD2. V lost 3 bases, J lost 6 bases, and 5 bases stayed unmatched. CDR3 length: 14 residues. CDR1 is SQVTM and CDR2 is ANQGSEA in the germline V gene. The CDR3 loop is CSVEASGGRDTQYF. In nucleotides, the CDR3 is TGCAGCGTTGAGGCTAGCGGGGGGCGTGATACGCAGTATTTT.

This clone was seen a single time. This chain joins TRBV18 and TRBJ2-1, with D maybe TRBD2 (5 bases). This CDR3 contains 12 residues. Germline CDR1 and CDR2: KGHSH and LQKENI. The V and J ends lost 3 bases and 8 bases respectively, with 8 bases between them. CDR3 region: CASSPLGDEQFF. DNA for the CDR3: TGTGCCAGCTCACCCCTGGGAGATGAGCAGTTCTTC.